This T cell receptor beta chain was profiled in a study of CD8+ T cells in alopecia areata (dated 2018 in TCRdb). For the study in its entirety: Treated patients were enrolled in an open-label pilot trial of oral tofacitinib, 5 to 10 mg twice daily, for moderate-to-severe alopecia areata. Tofacitinib was given for 6 to 18 months, followed by 6 months of follow-up off drug to assess delayed response and recurrence. For the treated patients, the SALT score, which quantifies what percentage of scalp surface area is affected, served as the measure of disease severity. High-throughput TCRbeta sequencing was used to examine T cell clonal expansion in alopecia areata in both the C3H/HeJ mouse model and human patients. On the human side, TCRbeta sequencing was run on scalp tissue and on sorted CD4+ and CD8+ peripheral blood T cells from healthy controls and from alopecia areata patients with either patchy or totalis/universalis disease. Patients on tofacitinib were biopsied at baseline and after 4 and 24 weeks of treatment, and several of the patients also had a later scalp biopsy. Clonality in the scalp was compared among normal scalp (n=4), patchy alopecia areata scalp (n=8), and alopecia totalis/universalis scalp (n=8). RNA came from the PAXgene miRNA kit for fixed scalp, the miRNeasy kit for PBMCs, and the RNeasy kit for mouse skin. TCRbeta CDR3 regions were amplified by immunoSEQ multiplex PCR with 35 Vbeta forward and 13 Jbeta reverse primers.

A remark on this clone: Its antigen target is currently unknown. Base qualities are not at hand, and no much larger clone is one base apart.

From its cysteine to its phenylalanine, the CDR3 spans 16 amino acids. The kept DNA is CDR3 alone, 48 bases in frame from the first base. The germline V and J ends show losses of 1 base and 1 base respectively, and no gene match explains 3 bases of the junction. As encoded in the germline V gene, CDR1 is LGHNA while CDR2 is YSLEER. Explained via the paper, the time point label denotes: about four weeks on oral tofacitinib. The treatment or condition tag for this specimen amounts to: oral pan-JAK inhibitor, 5-10 mg twice daily. Lesional scalp punch biopsies and peripheral blood were collected from alopecia areata patients. PBMCs were isolated by density centrifugation and stained for CD3, CD4 and CD8, and CD4+ and CD8+ T cells were sorted on a FACSAria. The full study reports these points: With tofacitinib, both scalp clonality and the number of expanded CD8+ clones among the top 100 scalp clones went down significantly. Unlike mouse skin, which is dominated by gammadelta T cells, normal human skin has resident alphabeta T cells that are also sequenced, and this complicates analysis of the scalp TCR repertoire. TCR sequences shared between patients were less clear than in mice, possibly partly because of HLA diversity in the patient population. Because the treated cohort was small and included a single nonresponder, larger studies are needed to assess links between baseline CD8+ expansion and response. Compared with normal scalp, lesional scalp had higher clonality and more expanded CD8+ clones, particularly in alopecia totalis/universalis, a pattern that suggests antigenic drive. During tofacitinib treatment, many expanded lesional clones remained in scalp and blood, and this persistence may partly explain relapse after treatment is stopped.

The method behind the library was the immunoSEQ multiplex PCR assay. To provide template for TCR sequencing, every sample had RNA extracted and reverse transcribed into cDNA. SuperScript III was used for first-strand cDNA synthesis, primed with a 2:1 mix of oligo-dT and random hexamers. A synthetic immune receptor repertoire was used to assess amplification bias, and residual bias was removed computationally. As for the original processing: After raw reads were preprocessed to remove errors, the CDR3 was defined following IMGT conventions as running from the conserved cysteine to phenylalanine. Clonality was calculated as 1 minus Shannon entropy normalized by log2 of the number of productive unique TCRs. Scalp TCRbeta sequences were cross-referenced with sorted blood CD4 and CD8 repertoires so that the CD4 or CD8 identity of scalp clones could be inferred. Held by TCRdb, this immuneACCESS table contains in-frame sequences only and omits some clones. Under half of the omission traces to an unresolved V gene where checked; the cause of the rest is unknown. The V and J calls and the clone size are those of that table, but D and trimming were determined from the DNA. In this sample the table shows approximately 210,000 clones, 50% to 60% of which occur a single time. 3% to 3.5% of the sample is held by the ten biggest clonotypes.

Specimen: CD4+ T cells sorted from blood, collected at week 4, from a patient treated with tofacitinib. The chain employs TRBV4-3 and TRBJ2-7, with TRBD2 identical over 11 junction bases. The TCR sequence derives from a human donor with alopecia areata. The nucleotides read TGCGCCAGCAGCCAAGCTAGCGGGGGGCTTTCCTACGAGCAGTACTTC. Its protein reads: CASSQASGGLSYEQYF.